The clone carrying this T cell receptor beta chain has only a few counts. Its target is unknown. Germline V gives CDR1 SEHNR, CDR2 FQNEAQ (reference sequence). This CDR3 has 15 residues. V shed 4 bases and J 1 base; nucleotides not matched to a gene: 1. Sequencing used immunoSEQ multiplex PCR; TCRdb keeps in-frame clones, though not all of them. Of 32,000 or so clones in the sample, 72% were seen once. The sample originates from a study of early stage breast cancer tumors. The overall study: Of 15 to 20 invasive breast tumors, around 13 were hormone receptor-positive, HER2-negative. Samples were sequenced at about 9.7-fold average coverage. Study-wide results and caveats: Enriched TCRB sequences shared across patients were mostly commonly generated sequences. Tumor and normal breast were distinguished via blood comparison in about 90% of the 16 patients.

This TCR came from a person aged 50-59 years with breast cancer. Sequencing input: blood. The chain links TRBV7-9 to TRBJ2-2; TRBD1 matches at 9 bases. The CDR3 region has the DNA TGTGCCAGCAGCTGGGGACAGGGGAACACCGGGGAGCTGTTTTTT. It codes for CASSWGQGNTGELFF. Full variable domain (remainder filled in from reference TRBV7-9 and TRBJ2-2): DTGVSQNPRHKITKRGQNVTFRCDPISEHNRLYWYRQTLGQGPEFLTYFQNEAQLEKSRLLSDRFSAERPKGSFSTLEIQRTEQGDSAMYLCASSWGQGNTGELFFGEGSRLTVL.